The following is a TCR beta chain sequence with its context. The CDR3 has 14 residues. V dropped 7 bases and J dropped 9; count of bases not matched to a gene: 13. The germline CDR1 and CDR2 sequences are MNHNS and SASEGT. This sample is part of a study of cytomegalovirus exposure and HLA in healthy donors. Both 60 Vbeta primers and 13 Jbeta primers went into the PCR. Measured with immunoSEQ multiplex PCR; TCRdb has only the in-frame clones, and not every one. The table records roughly 130,000 clones, just over 70% of them present only once. The sequence derives from a woman aged 55-69 years in good health and CMV-seropositive. The rearrangement uses TRBV6-1 and TRBJ2-5, with TRBD2 matching over 8 bases. The sequencing input was PBMCs. The DNA of the CDR3 is TGTGCCAGCACCTCAACCACGGCGGGGGGCGCCCAGTACTTC. Its translation is CASTSTTAGGAQYF.